This is a list of T cell receptor beta chains from one sample in a study of T cell responses to AZD1222 COVID-19 vaccine. Profiled with immunoSEQ multiplex PCR; TCRdb holds only in-frame clones, not every one. In the table there are 150,000 or so clones, roughly 86% of which are singletons. The sequences come from peripheral blood, collected on day 0 of AZD1222 vaccination. Every receptor here comes from an adult in good health. CDR3s include the opening cysteine and the closing phenylalanine or tryptophan. D genes are given only for firm matches. Clone size is stated in some rows and not others, as once, few, many or a class when expanded.

d_gene: .
v_gene: TRBV3-1/TRBV3-2
abundance: .
j_gene: TRBJ1-2
CDR3nt: TGTGCCAGCAGCCAAGCAGGAGGCTATGGCTACACCTTC
CDR3aa: CASSQAGGYGYTF

d_gene: .
v_gene: TRBV24-1
abundance: .
j_gene: TRBJ1-3
CDR3nt: TGTGCCACCAGTGATGAGGTACACACCATATATTTT
CDR3aa: CATSDEVHTIYF

d_gene: TRBD1
v_gene: TRBV6-4
abundance: .
j_gene: TRBJ1-4
CDR3nt: TGTGCCAGCAGTGACTCCGACAGGGGTAATGAAAAACTGTTTTTT
CDR3aa: CASSDSDRGNEKLFF

d_gene: .
v_gene: TRBV11-2
abundance: once
j_gene: TRBJ2-3
CDR3nt: TGTGCCAGCAGTAAAAGAGCTTTCACAGATACGCAGTATTTT
CDR3aa: CASSKRAFTDTQYF

d_gene: TRBD1
v_gene: TRBV28
abundance: .
j_gene: TRBJ1-2
CDR3nt: TGTGCCAGCAGCCCTTGGGGGACAGGTCGACCCGACTCCTATGGCTACACCTTC
CDR3aa: CASSPWGTGRPDSYGYTF

d_gene: .
v_gene: TRBV30
abundance: .
j_gene: TRBJ2-5
CDR3nt: TGTGCCTGGAGTGACCCGGGACGGGGGCCATCGGCCCAGTACTTC
CDR3aa: CAWSDPGRGPSAQYF

d_gene: .
v_gene: TRBV5-6
abundance: once
j_gene: TRBJ1-2
CDR3nt: TGTGCCAGCAGCCGCCCACCCCAGGGCTCCTATGGCTACACCTTC
CDR3aa: CASSRPPQGSYGYTF

d_gene: TRBD1
v_gene: TRBV28
abundance: .
j_gene: TRBJ1-2
CDR3nt: TGTGCCAGCAGTCCAGACAGGGGGCCTGGCTACACCTTC
CDR3aa: CASSPDRGPGYTF

d_gene: .
v_gene: TRBV27
abundance: once
j_gene: TRBJ2-7
CDR3nt: TGTGCCAGCAGTCGGGGTCAGGGTGGGTACGAGCAGTACTTC
CDR3aa: CASSRGQGGYEQYF

d_gene: .
v_gene: TRBV9
abundance: medium-sized
j_gene: TRBJ2-7
CDR3nt: TGTGCCAGCAGCGCCTCCCAGGGGTCCTACGAGCAGTACTTC
CDR3aa: CASSASQGSYEQYF

d_gene: TRBD1
v_gene: TRBV4-1
abundance: few
j_gene: TRBJ2-7
CDR3nt: TGCGCCAGCAGCCCCCGACAGGGGGATGACGAGCAGTACTTC
CDR3aa: CASSPRQGDDEQYF

d_gene: TRBD1
v_gene: TRBV5-1
abundance: .
j_gene: TRBJ2-3
CDR3nt: TGCGCCAGCAGCTTGGCCGTAGGGGGCTCGGGCACAGATACGCAGTATTTT
CDR3aa: CASSLAVGGSGTDTQYF

d_gene: .
v_gene: TRBV30
abundance: .
j_gene: TRBJ1-6
CDR3nt: TGTGCCTGGAGAACGACGGCATGGGGTTCACCCCTCCACTTT
CDR3aa: CAWRTTAWGSPLHF

d_gene: .
v_gene: TRBV2
abundance: .
j_gene: TRBJ2-5
CDR3nt: TGTGCCAGCAGTGACCTCCTTACACAGACCCAGTACTTC
CDR3aa: CASSDLLTQTQYF

d_gene: .
v_gene: TRBV5-1
abundance: .
j_gene: TRBJ1-3
CDR3nt: TGCGCCAGCAGCTTGTCCCCCCGGACGGACTCTGGAAACACCATATATTTT
CDR3aa: CASSLSPRTDSGNTIYF

d_gene: .
v_gene: TRBV29-1
abundance: .
j_gene: TRBJ1-2
CDR3nt: TGCAGCGTTGAATTGGGCGGAAGTTTCCAGGGGTCGGGCTACACCTTC
CDR3aa: CSVELGGSFQGSGYTF

d_gene: .
v_gene: TRBV5-1
abundance: .
j_gene: TRBJ2-2
CDR3nt: TGCGCCAGCAGCTACAGGGATAGTGGTACCGGGGAGCTGTTTTTT
CDR3aa: CASSYRDSGTGELFF

d_gene: .
v_gene: TRBV28
abundance: .
j_gene: TRBJ1-4
CDR3nt: TGTGCCAGCAGTTTCTTCGGGGGTGGGGAGGAAAAACTGTTTTTT
CDR3aa: CASSFFGGGEEKLFF

d_gene: TRBD1
v_gene: TRBV30
abundance: .
j_gene: TRBJ1-4
CDR3nt: TGTGCCTGGAGTTTAGATTTACAGGGGGCGACTAATGAAAAACTGTTTTTT
CDR3aa: CAWSLDLQGATNEKLFF

d_gene: TRBD1
v_gene: TRBV5-6
abundance: .
j_gene: TRBJ1-6
CDR3nt: TGTGCCAGCAGCTCGGGACAGCGCTATAATTCACCCCTCCACTTT
CDR3aa: CASSSGQRYNSPLHF

d_gene: .
v_gene: TRBV4-1
abundance: few
j_gene: TRBJ2-5
CDR3nt: TGCGCCAGCAGCCAAGGGTCCCAGTACTTC
CDR3aa: CASSQGSQYF

d_gene: .
v_gene: TRBV28
abundance: .
j_gene: TRBJ2-3
CDR3nt: TGTGCCAGCAGTGCAACAGGGATGGGAGCTGGTACGCAGTATTTT
CDR3aa: CASSATGMGAGTQYF

d_gene: TRBD2
v_gene: TRBV28
abundance: .
j_gene: TRBJ2-1
CDR3nt: TGTGCCAGCAGTTTAGCGGGGGGGCCTTTCGATGAGCAGTTCTTC
CDR3aa: CASSLAGGPFDEQFF

d_gene: .
v_gene: TRBV30
abundance: few
j_gene: TRBJ1-5
CDR3nt: TGTGCCTGGAGTCCGGATAGCAATCAGCCCCAGCATTTT
CDR3aa: CAWSPDSNQPQHF

d_gene: TRBD1
v_gene: TRBV9
abundance: .
j_gene: TRBJ2-7
CDR3nt: TGTGCCTCAGCCGGGACAGGGGTCTCCGAGCAGTACTTC
CDR3aa: CASAGTGVSEQYF

d_gene: .
v_gene: TRBV6-2/TRBV6-3
abundance: .
j_gene: TRBJ2-7
CDR3nt: TGTGCCAGCAGCATCCCCCCGCCCAACTACGAGCAGTACTTC
CDR3aa: CASSIPPPNYEQYF

d_gene: TRBD1
v_gene: TRBV2
abundance: .
j_gene: TRBJ1-6
CDR3nt: TGTGCCAGCAGCCGGGACAGCCGTTCACCCCTCCACTTT
CDR3aa: CASSRDSRSPLHF

d_gene: .
v_gene: TRBV30
abundance: once
j_gene: TRBJ1-4
CDR3nt: TGTGCCGGTGGTTCGGCCACTAGGGAAAAACTGTTTTTT
CDR3aa: CAGGSATREKLFF

d_gene: TRBD2
v_gene: TRBV18
abundance: once
j_gene: TRBJ2-1
CDR3nt: TGTGCCAGCTCACCACCGGGACTAGCGGGGAACCATGAGCAGTTCTTC
CDR3aa: CASSPPGLAGNHEQFF

d_gene: .
v_gene: TRBV5-1
abundance: .
j_gene: TRBJ2-6
CDR3nt: TGCGCCAGCAGCTTAGGCTCTGGGGCCAACGTCCTGACTTTC
CDR3aa: CASSLGSGANVLTF